Below are 26 T cell receptor beta chains sequenced from a single sample in a study of blood T cell repertoires in COVID-19. Libraries were prepared by immunoSEQ multiplex PCR; TCRdb keeps only in-frame clonotypes and omits some of them. The table shows around 300,000 clones, with around 86% occurring only once. Sequenced material: peripheral blood. All receptors derive from a human donor in a cohort sampled during active COVID-19.

The chain is built from TRBV11-2 and TRBJ1-1, with a tentative D call TRBD1 (6 bases). The germline CDR1 and CDR2 sequences are SGHAT and FQNNGV. Trimming pared 1 base from V and 4 bases from J, leaving 13 bases between. CDR3 length equals 15 residues. CDR3 DNA: TGTGCCAGCAGCTTAGTTTCAGGGGTGAGCACTGAAGCTTTCTTT. Amino acids: CASSLVSGVSTEAFF.

The J gene is TRBJ2-3, the V gene TRBV6-5; D is possibly TRBD1 (6 bases). CDR1 and CDR2 (germline): MNHEY, SVGAGI. V was cut by 2 bases and J by 1 base, with 7 bases left in between. The CDR3 extends over 14 amino acids. Written as DNA, the CDR3 is TGTGCCAGCAGTTACGGACAGCGCACAGATACGCAGTATTTT. It codes for CASSYGQRTDTQYF.

This chain connects TRBV7-6 to TRBJ2-3, with 8 bases lining up with TRBD2. The CDR3 length is 17 residues. CDR1 is SGHVS, CDR2 FNYEAQ, per germline. V dropped 5 bases and J dropped 8; count of bases not matched to a gene: 18. For the CDR3, the DNA is TGTGCCAGCAGCGGACGGGGACTAGGGGAAGGCATCGGTACGCAGTATTTT. It is translated as CASSGRGLGEGIGTQYF.

The sample holds one count of this clone. This rearrangement joins TRBV6-1 to TRBJ2-2, with TRBD1 matching 7 bases. J was trimmed by 4 bases and V by 2 bases; bases with no gene match: 4. Germline CDR1 reads MNHNS; CDR2 reads SASEGT. This CDR3 contains 15 residues. CDR3 bases: TGTGCCAGCAGTGAAATTAGACAGGGCACCGGGGAGCTGTTTTTT. It encodes CASSEIRQGTGELFF.

This chain uses TRBV5-1 with TRBJ1-3; no clear D. The germline CDR1 and CDR2 sequences are SGHRS and YFSETQ. The CDR3 has 13 amino acids. V lost 6 bases to trimming and J lost 0 bases, with 7 bases between them. CDR3 in DNA: TGCGCCAGCAAAGCGAGCTCTGGAAACACCATATATTTT. This translates into CASKASSGNTIYF.

The genes are TRBV19 and TRBJ2-1; unclear D gene. V was pared by 8 bases and J by 0 bases, with 29 bases between. Germline CDR1 is LNHDA and CDR2 is SQIVND (reference sequence). This CDR3 spans 20 amino acids. The CDR3 loop is CASHPYPRPLSNSSYNEQFF. In DNA, the CDR3 is TGTGCCAGTCACCCCTACCCGCGCCCCCTCTCAAATAGCTCCTACAATGAGCAGTTCTTC.

The chain couples TRBV29-1 to TRBJ2-1, with 7 bases fitting TRBD1. V trimming: 4 bases; J trimming: 11 bases; junction bases outside the gene matches: 5. Germline V gene lookup returns CDR1 SQVTM and CDR2 ANQGSEA. The CDR3 runs 11 residues. CDR3 residues: CSVAAGGKQFF. DNA for the CDR3: TGCAGCGTTGCGGCAGGGGGAAAGCAGTTCTTC.

This chain joins TRBV5-1 and TRBJ1-1; TRBD1 might be the D (6 bases). The CDR3 is 14 amino acids. V lost 0 bases to trimming and J lost 5 bases, with 11 bases between them. CDR1 and CDR2 from the germline V gene are SGHRS and YFSETQ. CDR3 sequence (DNA): TGCGCCAGCAGCTTGGCGAACAGGGTAACTGAAGCTTTCTTT. Translating it yields CASSLANRVTEAFF.

This clone appeared a few times. The rearrangement joins TRBV10-3 to TRBJ1-1; D is ambiguous. The CDR3 runs 12 residues. Trimming removed 6 bases at V and 4 bases at J, with 9 bases between. The germline V gene encodes CDR1 ENHRY and CDR2 SYGVKD. CDR3 in DNA: TGTGCCATCAGGGCCCATGGCACTGAAGCTTTCTTT. Residues: CAIRAHGTEAFF.

V usage is TRBV29-1 and J usage is TRBJ1-1; tentative D call: TRBD1 (6 bases). There are 12 residues in the CDR3. Germline V gene sequence: CDR1 SQVTM, CDR2 ANQGSEA. Trimming pared 4 bases from V and 8 bases from J, leaving 14 bases between. Here the CDR3 DNA reads TGCAGCGTTGCACGAGGGGGGGTAGAAGCTTTCTTT. As protein: CSVARGGVEAFF.

This sequence joins TRBV28 and TRBJ2-1; 8 bases align to TRBD2. Germline CDR1 reads MDHEN; CDR2 reads SYDVKM. Trimming took 8 bases from V and 12 from J; bases not matched to a gene: 12. This CDR3 is 13 amino acids long. The CDR3 sequence is CASQLVAGLGQFF. DNA of the CDR3: TGTGCCAGCCAACTCGTAGCGGGACTGGGGCAGTTCTTC.

The chain carries TRBV5-6 and TRBJ1-5; 10 bases align to TRBD1. The ends lost 0 bases at V and 7 bases at J; junction bases unmatched: 4. CDR3 length: 15 amino acids. The germline V gene encodes CDR1 SGHDT and CDR2 YYEEEE. In DNA form, the CDR3 reads TGTGCCAGCAGCTTGGGACAGGGGGCATTGCAGCCCCAGCATTTT. It codes for CASSLGQGALQPQHF.

J is TRBJ2-7 and V is TRBV28; D possibly corresponds to TRBD2 (5 bases). The CDR3 sequence is 13 residues long. Per germline, CDR1 MDHEN and CDR2 SYDVKM. Trimming stripped 6 bases from V and 1 base from J, with 10 bases between. The CDR3 spells CASSRRTSYEQYF. The CDR3 DNA reads TGTGCCAGCAGCCGAAGGACTTCCTACGAGCAGTACTTC.

This rearrangement joins TRBV9 to TRBJ1-4, with no clear D. V lost 3 bases, J lost 4 bases, and 7 bases lay in between. The CDR3 runs to 13 residues. Germline assignment: CDR1 SGDLS and CDR2 YYNGEE. The CDR3 DNA sequence: TGTGCCAGCAGCGGCCTAGTTAATGAAAAACTGTTTTTT. This codes for CASSGLVNEKLFF.

The chain couples TRBV3-1 (or the pseudogene TRBV3-2) to TRBJ1-1; 9 bases match TRBD1. The germline V gene encodes CDR1 LGHDT and CDR2 YNNKEL (reference sequence). Trimming took 0 bases from V and 7 from J; bases not matched to a gene: 6. The CDR3 sequence is 15 residues long. The CDR3 reads CASSQERQGQGEAFF. The CDR3 DNA sequence: TGTGCCAGCAGCCAAGAAAGGCAGGGACAGGGTGAAGCTTTCTTT.

J is TRBJ1-2 and V is TRBV2; a possible D gene is TRBD1 (5 bases). V dropped 5 bases and J dropped 7 bases, with 8 bases sitting between them. The germline gives CDR1 SNHLY, CDR2 FYNNEI. The CDR3 extends over 11 amino acids. The CDR3 region is CASSLGPGYTF. The CDR3 DNA sequence: TGTGCCAGCAGTTTGGGGCCTGGCTACACCTTC.

This clone was counted only a few times. The V gene is TRBV24-1, the J gene TRBJ2-3; D gene ambiguous. The V end was cut by 2 bases, the J end by 5 bases, with 4 bases between. Germline CDR1 KGHDR, CDR2 SFDVKD. The CDR3 sequence is 12 residues long. CDR3 DNA sequence: TGTGCCACCAGTGATTCCCGAGATACGCAGTATTTT. It translates to CATSDSRDTQYF.

V usage is TRBV6-1 and J usage is TRBJ1-1; D is ambiguous. The germline V gene encodes CDR1 MNHNS and CDR2 SASEGT. Deletions cut 3 bases from V and 0 bases from J, with 5 bases between. The CDR3 sequence is 13 residues long. The CDR3 loop is CASSDLMNTEAFF. The DNA of the CDR3 is TGTGCCAGCAGTGACCTTATGAACACTGAAGCTTTCTTT.

CDR3 nucleotides: TGCAGCGTTGGTGCGGGAGTCCTTTCAGATACGCAGTATTTT. Protein: CSVGAGVLSDTQYF. The chain has TRBV29-1 and TRBJ2-3; 7 bases map to TRBD2. With V trimmed by 4 bases and J by 4 bases, 8 bases remained unmatched. The CDR3 covers 14 residues. Germline V gene data show CDR1 as SQVTM and CDR2 as ANQGSEA.

The V gene is TRBV7-3, the J gene TRBJ2-7; a possible D gene is TRBD1 (5 bases). Germline CDR1 reads SGHTA; CDR2 reads FQGTGA. V was pared by 2 bases and J by 3 bases, with 14 bases between. The CDR3 is 15 residues long. The CDR3 protein is CASSLEAGPFYEQYF. DNA of the CDR3: TGTGCCAGCAGCTTAGAGGCAGGGCCCTTCTACGAGCAGTACTTC.

The sample holds a few counts of this clone. The rearrangement links TRBV6-1 to TRBJ1-6, with D perhaps matching TRBD1 (6 bases). CDR1 is MNHNS, CDR2 SASEGT, per germline. The CDR3 sequence is 18 residues long. Deletions cut 0 bases from V and 0 bases from J, with 12 bases between. This CDR3 reads CASSEAIRGSSYNSPLHF. The CDR3 DNA reads TGTGCCAGCAGTGAAGCCATTAGGGGGAGCTCCTATAATTCACCCCTCCACTTT.

This chain links TRBV25-1 with TRBJ2-5; 8 nucleotides line up with TRBD2. The ends lost 11 bases at V and 9 bases at J; junction bases unmatched: 8. Looked up from germline, CDR1 is MGHDK and CDR2 is SYGVNS. The CDR3 is 11 residues long. The CDR3 DNA follows: TGTGCCTGCGGGGGGAGGGGAGCCCAGTACTTC. Translating gives CACGGRGAQYF.

V usage is TRBV12-3 or TRBV12-4 and J usage is TRBJ1-5; D gene ambiguous. The CDR3 covers 13 residues. Trimming shortened V by 3 bases and J by 9 bases, and 12 bases separated the two germline ends. In nucleotides, the CDR3 is TGTGCCAGCAGTTTTGGGGTCCGGGGGCCCCAGCATTTT. It yields the protein CASSFGVRGPQHF.

The chain is built from TRBV28 and TRBJ2-7; a possible D gene is TRBD1 (6 bases). Trimming took 3 bases from V and 5 from J, leaving 11 bases between them. CDR3 length: 13 amino acids. CDR1 MDHEN and CDR2 SYDVKM come from the germline V gene. CDR3 sequence: CASSLGARNEQYF. The CDR3, as DNA: TGTGCCAGCAGTTTGGGGGCGCGGAACGAGCAGTACTTC.

The chain joins TRBV7-2 to TRBJ2-1; TRBD2 matches at 8 bases. The ends lost 5 bases at V and 7 bases at J; junction bases unmatched: 4. The CDR3 has 13 residues. Germline CDR1 is SGHTA and CDR2 is FQGNSA. The CDR3 sequence is CASSLLAANEQFF. The CDR3 DNA reads TGTGCCAGCAGCCTACTAGCGGCGAATGAGCAGTTCTTC.

The J gene is TRBJ2-2, the V gene TRBV4-1; D may be TRBD2 (5 bases). The CDR3 loop spans 14 amino acids. Germline values: CDR1 MGHRA, CDR2 YSYEKL. V lost 4 bases, J lost 4 bases, and 10 bases lay in between. CDR3 protein: CASSRDEGTGELFF. CDR3 coding DNA: TGCGCCAGCAGCCGAGACGAGGGCACCGGGGAGCTGTTTTTT.